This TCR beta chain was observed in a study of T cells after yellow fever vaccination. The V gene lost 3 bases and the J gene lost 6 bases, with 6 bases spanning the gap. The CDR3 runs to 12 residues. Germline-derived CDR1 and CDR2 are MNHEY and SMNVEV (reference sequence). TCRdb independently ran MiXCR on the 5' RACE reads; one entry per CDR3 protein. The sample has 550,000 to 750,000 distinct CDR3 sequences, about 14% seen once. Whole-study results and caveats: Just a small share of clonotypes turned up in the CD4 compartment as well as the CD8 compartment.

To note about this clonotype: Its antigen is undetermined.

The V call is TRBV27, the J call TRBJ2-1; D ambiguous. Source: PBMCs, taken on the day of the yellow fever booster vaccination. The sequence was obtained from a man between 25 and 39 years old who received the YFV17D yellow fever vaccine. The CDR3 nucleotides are TGTGCCAGCAGTTTTGAGCCCAATGAGCAGTTCTTC. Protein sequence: CASSFEPNEQFF.